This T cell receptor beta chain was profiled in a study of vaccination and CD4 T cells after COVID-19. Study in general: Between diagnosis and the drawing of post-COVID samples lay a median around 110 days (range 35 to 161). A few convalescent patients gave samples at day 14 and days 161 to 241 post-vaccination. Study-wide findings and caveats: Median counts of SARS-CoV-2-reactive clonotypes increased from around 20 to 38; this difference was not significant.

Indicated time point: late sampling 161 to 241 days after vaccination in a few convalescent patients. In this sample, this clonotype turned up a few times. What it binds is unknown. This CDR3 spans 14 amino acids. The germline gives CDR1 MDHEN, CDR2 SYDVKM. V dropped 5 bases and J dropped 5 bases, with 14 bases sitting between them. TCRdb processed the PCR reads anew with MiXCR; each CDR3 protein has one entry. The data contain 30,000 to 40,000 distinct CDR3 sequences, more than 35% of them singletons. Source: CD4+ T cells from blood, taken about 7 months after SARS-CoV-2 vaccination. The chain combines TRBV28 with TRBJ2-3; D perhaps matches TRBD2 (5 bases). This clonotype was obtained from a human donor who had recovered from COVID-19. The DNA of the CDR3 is TGTGCCAGCAGTCCGTACCGGGGTTTAGATACGCAGTATTTT. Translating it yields CASSPYRGLDTQYF.